Presented here are 24 T cell receptor beta chains from one specimen sequenced in a study of human T cells and chemical hapten exposure. TCRdb re-called the RACE reads with MiXCR, one entry per CDR3 protein. The data show some 400,000 distinct CDR3 sequences, roughly 5% seen once. Regarding time point: patch test 1, 2 weeks after DPC sensitization. Treatment described: therapeutic diphenylcyclopropenone sensitization with weekly scalp DPC. The starting material was whole blood, obtained in connection with sensitization to the hapten diphenylcyclopropenone (DPC). These receptors were obtained from a woman aged 45-65 years with alopecia areata. Some clones in this sample may be carry-over from other donors' samples.

This clonotype has a count of ten or more. The gene calls are TRBV6-6 and TRBJ2-4, with a possible D match to TRBD2 (6 bases). This CDR3 spans 14 amino acids. V was shortened by 5 bases and J by 7 bases, with 15 bases between the two germline ends. Germline values: CDR1 MNHNY, CDR2 SVGAGI (reference sequence). The CDR3 DNA is TGTGCCAGCAGTGAGCGCGGGGCTATGAACATTCAGTACTTC. This codes for CASSERGAMNIQYF.

The rearrangement uses TRBV12-3 or TRBV12-4 and TRBJ1-6, with D perhaps TRBD1 (6 bases). CDR3 length: 14 residues. Trimming left V 7 bases short and J 4 bases short, with 11 bases between. CDR3 protein: CASTLGQYNSPLHF. DNA of the CDR3: TGTGCCAGCACTTTGGGACAATATAATTCACCCCTCCACTTT.

This clonotype was recorded at least ten times. V is TRBV7-9 and J is TRBJ1-5, with 10 bases matching TRBD1. V was pared by 6 bases and J by 4 bases, with 12 bases of the junction left unmatched. The germline gives CDR1 SEHNR, CDR2 FQNEAQ (reference sequence). The CDR3 runs to 17 residues. DNA of the CDR3: TGTGCCAGCAGTCGTTGGACAGGGGGGCTAGCGAATCAGCCCCAGCATTTT. Protein product: CASSRWTGGLANQPQHF.

This clonotype has ten or more counts. The chain has TRBV5-1 and TRBJ2-2; the D call may be TRBD1 or TRBD2 (5 bases each). Germline V gives CDR1 SGHRS, CDR2 YFSETQ. V dropped 10 bases and J dropped 2 bases, with 15 bases sitting between them. The CDR3 contains 14 residues. The CDR3 loop is CAASRDGNTGELFF. In DNA form, the CDR3 reads TGCGCCGCCTCCCGGGACGGTAACACCGGGGAGCTGTTTTTT.

This clonotype was recorded at least ten times. The V gene is TRBV28, the J gene TRBJ2-7; D gene unclear. Trimming took 6 bases from V and 3 from J, leaving 9 bases between them. This CDR3 is built from 12 residues. Germline values: CDR1 MDHEN, CDR2 SYDVKM. DNA of the CDR3: TGTGCCAGCAGCTCACTATTCTACGAGCAGTACTTC. Translating gives CASSSLFYEQYF.

This clonotype was detected many times. This chain joins TRBV9 and TRBJ2-5; no clear D. Germline lookup yields CDR1 SGDLS and CDR2 YYNGEE. V lost 0 bases, J lost 1 base, and 7 bases lay in between. This CDR3 region has 14 residues. DNA of the CDR3: TGTGCCAGCAGCGTAGCGGTAGCCCAAGAGACCCAGTACTTC. As protein: CASSVAVAQETQYF. Supplemented by reference TRBV9 and TRBJ2-5, the full variable domain reads DSGVTQTPKHLITATGQRVTLRCSPRSGDLSVYWYQQSLDQGLQFLIQYYNGEERAKGNILERFSAQQFPDLHSELNLSSLELGDSALYFCASSVAVAQETQYFGPGTRLLVL.

In its sample, this clonotype was seen many times. The chain is built from TRBV7-9 and TRBJ2-1; D unresolved. Germline loops: CDR1 SEHNR, CDR2 FQNEAQ (reference sequence). The CDR3 totals 12 residues. V was shortened by 1 base and J by 8 bases, with 6 bases between the two germline ends. The CDR3 region is CASSLDFDEQFF. The CDR3 region has the DNA TGTGCCAGCAGCTTAGATTTCGATGAGCAGTTCTTC.

This clonotype was recorded a few times. V is TRBV19 and J is TRBJ2-1; D is unclear. The CDR3 sequence is 16 residues long. V was clipped by 3 bases and J by 0 bases, with 12 bases between them. Germline CDR1 and CDR2: LNHDA and SQIVND (reference sequence). CDR3 sequence reads: CASSIWYPSSYNEQFF. CDR3 coding DNA: TGTGCCAGTAGTATTTGGTATCCGAGCTCCTACAATGAGCAGTTCTTC.

This clonotype has more than one count but fewer than ten. The chain links TRBV10-3 to TRBJ1-1; D might be TRBD1 (5 bases). Germline CDR1 reads ENHRY; CDR2 reads SYGVKD. Trimming removed 6 bases from V and 3 bases from J, with 5 bases in between. The CDR3 length is 11 residues. CDR3 loop: CAIRGDTEAFF. The CDR3 DNA reads as TGTGCCATCAGGGGGGACACTGAAGCTTTCTTT.

This clonotype was seen at least ten times. The chain uses TRBV29-1 and TRBJ1-2; a possible D gene is TRBD1 (6 bases). CDR3 length: 13 amino acids. V lost 4 bases and J lost 1, with 10 bases in between. Germline-derived CDR1 and CDR2 are SQVTM and ANQGSEA. CDR3 protein: CSVVAGDNYGYTF. CDR3 DNA: TGCAGCGTTGTCGCAGGGGATAACTATGGCTACACCTTC.

This clonotype has ten or more counts. The chain joins TRBV27 to TRBJ2-3; 7 bases are shared with TRBD2. Germline CDR1 is MNHEY and CDR2 is SMNVEV (reference sequence). Losses at the gene ends were 8 bases for V and 4 bases for J; bases not matched to a gene: 6. This CDR3 has 13 amino acids. The CDR3, as DNA: TGTGCCAGCTGGCCGGGGGGTCCAGATACGCAGTATTTT. It specifies CASWPGGPDTQYF.

This clonotype was observed a few times. The CDR3 DNA reads as TGCAGCGTCCTAGGGGGAGTCGGAGAGAGTGAAGCTTTCTTT. It specifies CSVLGGVGESEAFF. This chain connects TRBV29-1 to TRBJ1-1, with a weak D call TRBD1 (6 bases). The CDR3 totals 14 residues. The V end lost 6 bases, the J end lost 7 bases, and 21 bases lay between the germline ends. Germline-derived CDR1 and CDR2 are SQVTM and ANQGSEA.

In this sample, this clonotype turned up many times. V is TRBV28 and J is TRBJ2-3; D tentatively reads TRBD1 or TRBD2 (6 bases each). Germline CDR1 is MDHEN and CDR2 is SYDVKM. The V end lost 6 bases, the J end lost 0 bases, and 16 bases lay between the germline ends. The CDR3 is 16 residues long. The CDR3 loop is CASSPGAGQSTDTQYF. Here the CDR3 DNA reads TGTGCCAGCAGCCCGGGGGCGGGACAAAGCACAGATACGCAGTATTTT.

This clonotype was seen many times. J is TRBJ1-1 and V is TRBV5-1; 8 bases are a match to TRBD1. CDR1 is SGHRS, CDR2 YFSETQ, per germline. There are 15 residues in the CDR3. The ends lost 1 base at V and 6 bases at J; junction bases unmatched: 8. CDR3 sequence: CASSLLGTGYAEAFF. Written as DNA, the CDR3 is TGCGCCAGCAGCTTGTTAGGGACAGGCTATGCTGAAGCTTTCTTT.

This clonotype showed up many times. This rearrangement joins TRBV3-1 to TRBJ2-3; the D is unclear. In germline, CDR1 is LGHDT, CDR2 YNNKEL (reference sequence). CDR3 length equals 12 residues. V was pared by 4 bases and J by 7 bases, with 9 bases between. The CDR3 DNA follows: TGTGCCAGCAGCCGTTCTGGGAATACGCAGTATTTT. It translates to CASSRSGNTQYF.

V is TRBV12-3 or TRBV12-4 and J is TRBJ2-1; 10 bases match TRBD2. V trimming: 3 bases; J trimming: 8 bases; junction bases outside the gene matches: 4. This CDR3 is built from 14 residues. Written as DNA, the CDR3 is TGTGCCAGCAGTTTCAGCGGGGGGGCGGATGAGCAGTTCTTC. Translation: CASSFSGGADEQFF.

This clonotype was detected ten times or more. The V gene is TRBV20-1, the J gene TRBJ1-5; D unclear. The germline gives CDR1 DFQATT, CDR2 SNEGSKA (reference sequence). Between the trimmed V and J ends, which lost 1 base and 7 bases, there was a span of 14 bases. The CDR3 has 14 amino acids. The CDR3 DNA reads TGCAGTGCTAGAGCGGGGAGCGTAGGGCAGCCCCAGCATTTT. Protein product: CSARAGSVGQPQHF.

This clonotype was seen many times. J is TRBJ2-7 and V is TRBV10-3; 7 positions agree with TRBD1. V lost 8 bases to trimming and J lost 0 bases; unmatched junction nucleotides: 7. The CDR3 sequence is 14 residues long. CDR1 is ENHRY, CDR2 SYGVKD, per germline. The CDR3 DNA sequence: TGTGCCATCCGGCAGGACAGGCTCTCCTACGAGCAGTACTTC. Translation: CAIRQDRLSYEQYF.

This clonotype was detected ten times or more. J is TRBJ2-1 and V is TRBV29-1; 11 nucleotides line up with TRBD2. The CDR3 is 15 amino acids. Germline assignment: CDR1 SQVTM and CDR2 ANQGSEA. The V gene end was trimmed by 6 bases and the J gene end by 3 bases; junction bases not matched to a gene: 7. In DNA form, the CDR3 reads TGCAGCGTGGGCCCTAGCGGGAGGAACTACAATGAGCAGTTCTTC. Protein product: CSVGPSGRNYNEQFF.

This clonotype was recorded at least ten times. The genes are TRBV12-3 or TRBV12-4 and TRBJ2-1, with D hard to call. This CDR3 is built from 11 residues. V gave up 6 bases and J gave up 9 bases, with 9 bases separating them. CDR3 in DNA: TGTGCCAGCAGCCCAGAGCGTGAGCAGTTCTTC. This sequence encodes CASSPEREQFF.

This clonotype was detected ten times or more. This chain uses TRBV10-1 with TRBJ1-1; a possible D gene is TRBD1 (5 bases). Germline CDR1 and CDR2: WNHNN and SYGVQD (reference sequence). This CDR3 comprises 13 residues. Trimming took 1 base from V and 4 from J, leaving 7 bases between them. The CDR3 is CASSEYGTTEAFF. The DNA for the CDR3 is TGCGCCAGCAGTGAGTACGGGACCACTGAAGCTTTCTTT.

This clonotype was counted at least ten times. The chain links TRBV12-3 or TRBV12-4 to TRBJ2-2; 8 nucleotides match TRBD1. The CDR3 contains 11 residues. J gave up 14 bases and V 3 bases, and 2 bases lay outside the gene matches. CDR3 bases: TGTGCCAGCAGTTTGACAGGGGCACTGTTTTTT. Translated, it gives CASSLTGALFF.

This clonotype was picked up many times. The chain uses TRBV29-1 and TRBJ2-3, with unresolved D. Trimming cost V 7 bases and J 0 bases, with 14 bases left between them. The CDR3 runs 14 residues. Germline values: CDR1 SQVTM, CDR2 ANQGSEA. The CDR3 nucleotides read TGCAGCGCCGTGATAGGTGGTAGCACAGATACGCAGTATTTT. Encoded protein: CSAVIGGSTDTQYF.

This clonotype was counted a few times. The genes are TRBV7-3 and TRBJ1-2; no firm D call. V lost 4 bases, J lost 5 bases, and 14 bases lay in between. The CDR3 covers 14 residues. Germline V gene data show CDR1 as SGHTA and CDR2 as FQGTGA. The CDR3: CASSYGPNNYGYTF. In DNA form, the CDR3 reads TGTGCCAGCAGCTACGGACCGAACAATTATGGCTACACCTTC. The whole variable domain, filled in from reference TRBV7-3 and TRBJ1-2, reads GAGVSQTPSNKVTEKGKYVELRCDPISGHTALYWYRQSLGQGPEFLIYFQGTGAADDSGLPNDRFFAVRPEGSVSTLKIQRTERGDSAVYLCASSYGPNNYGYTFGSGTRLTVV.